This T cell receptor (beta chain) was profiled in a study of blood T cell repertoires in COVID-19. This CDR3 contains 16 residues. V shed 3 bases and J 1 base; nucleotides not matched to a gene: 3. CDR1 and CDR2 (germline): SGHRS, YFSETQ. The data were produced by immunoSEQ multiplex PCR, yet TCRdb's version contains in-frame clones alone and is incomplete. The table records over 200,000 clones, around 84% of them present only once. Grouping used clinical history reported by participants in a survey and questionnaire. The genes are TRBV5-1 and TRBJ2-2, with 10 bases fitting TRBD1. The sequence was collected from a man in his late teens or twenties who had recovered from COVID-19. The source material was PBMCs or T cells enriched from blood (not recorded which). CDR3 residues: CASSYRTGGNTGELFF. The CDR3 bases are TGCGCCAGCAGCTATAGGACAGGGGGGAACACCGGGGAGCTGTTTTTT.